This record concerns one TCR beta chain sequence. The antigen remains unidentified. This specimen comes from a study of T cells in Graves' hyperthyroidism and ophthalmopathy. Findings and limits, study-wide: Ophthalmopathy, which appeared later, was predicted by the model a median around 6.5 months before onset. Blood held most thyroid clonotypes expanded above 0.001 frequency. Patients with ophthalmopathy were separated from those with stable hyperthyroidism by a 13 V-J model.

Amplified TCR beta CDR3 regions came from RNA transcripts. First-round RT-PCR targeting the TCR CDR3 was performed with the HTBI primer set. TCRdb called the multiplex PCR reads again in MiXCR, with one record for every CDR3 protein. This sample has 200,000 to 250,000 distinct CDR3 sequences, with approximately 17% found just once. V shed 1 base and J 2 bases; nucleotides not matched to a gene: 3. The CDR3 runs 16 residues. Germline lookup yields CDR1 SGHVS and CDR2 FNYEAQ. Source material: blood. V gene TRBV7-6 combines with J gene TRBJ2-7, with TRBD2 identical over 12 bases. The receptor comes from a man aged 50-59 years with Graves' hyperthyroidism. CDR3 protein: CASSLGTSGETYEQYF. In nucleotides, the CDR3 is TGTGCCAGCAGCTTAGGGACTAGCGGGGAAACCTACGAGCAGTACTTC.